This record covers a single T cell receptor (beta chain). These data originate in a study of blood T cell repertoires in COVID-19. The overall study: Acute-phase and convalescent COVID-19 samples originated in the United States, Italy and Spain.

Some clones are missing from TCRdb's copy, which holds only in-frame ones; the method was immunoSEQ multiplex PCR. The sample includes 200,000 to 250,000 clones, approximately 88% seen only once; the top ten take about 4%. Participant age was about 18 to 89 years, and participants resided in fewer than 25 US areas. Each participant's cohort was designated according to participant-reported clinical history. Those designated as exposed participants met a COVID-19 case within 2 weeks before study entry. This CDR3 region has 19 residues. Germline V gives CDR1 SGHDN, CDR2 FVKESK. The germline V and J ends were trimmed by 0 bases and 8 bases, with 28 bases remaining between them.

The V and J genes are TRBV14 and TRBJ1-2, with D possibly matching TRBD1 (6 bases). Material for sequencing was PBMCs or T cells enriched from blood (not recorded which). The source of this sequence is a woman aged 25 to 39 who had been exposed to COVID-19. The CDR3 protein is CASSQEAYPTPGTWKGYTF. The DNA of the CDR3 is TGTGCCAGCAGCCAAGAGGCCTATCCTACACCCGGGACATGGAAGGGCTACACCTTC.